This TCR beta chain was observed in a study of identifying expanded T cells in peripheral blood. Study-level results: About 1.3 clones differed between technical replicates, versus approximately 16 and 20 over time. Across healthy donors, higher total template counts meant significantly greater roughly 2-week count variance.

The CDR3 sequence is 14 residues long. CDR1 and CDR2 from the germline V gene are SGHTA and FQGNSA. The V gene lost 2 bases and the J gene lost 2 bases, with 10 bases spanning the gap. Concerning this clone: Its antigen remains unknown.

Clones were sequenced by immunoSEQ multiplex PCR, and TCRdb holds only the in-frame ones, with some missing. In the table there are approximately 120,000 clones, roughly 82% of which are singletons. The receptor was derived from a person aged 18 to 70 in good health. Source material: blood. The chain recombines TRBV7-2 with TRBJ2-7; TRBD1 or TRBD2 may be the D gene (5 bases each). The CDR3 loop reads CASSLYRDAYEQYF. CDR3 DNA: TGTGCCAGCAGCTTATACCGGGACGCCTACGAGCAGTACTTC. The full variable domain, completed using reference TRBV7-2 and TRBJ2-7, is GAGVSQSPSNKVTEKGKDVELRCDPISGHTALYWYRQSLGQGLEFLIYFQGNSAPDKSGLPSDRFSAERTGGSVSTLTIQRTQQEDSAVYLCASSLYRDAYEQYFGPGTRLTVT.